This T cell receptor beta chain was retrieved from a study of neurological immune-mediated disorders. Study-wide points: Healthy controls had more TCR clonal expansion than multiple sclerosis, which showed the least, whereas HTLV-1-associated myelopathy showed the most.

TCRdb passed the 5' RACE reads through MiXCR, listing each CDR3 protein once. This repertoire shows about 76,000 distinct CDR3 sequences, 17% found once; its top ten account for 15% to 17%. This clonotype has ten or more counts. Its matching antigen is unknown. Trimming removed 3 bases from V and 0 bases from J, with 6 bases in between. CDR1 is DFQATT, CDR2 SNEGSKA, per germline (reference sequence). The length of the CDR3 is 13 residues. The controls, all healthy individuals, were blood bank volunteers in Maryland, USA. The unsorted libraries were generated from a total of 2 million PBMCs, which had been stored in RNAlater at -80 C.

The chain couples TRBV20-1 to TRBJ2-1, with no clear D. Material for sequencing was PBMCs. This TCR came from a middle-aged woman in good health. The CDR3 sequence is CSASDPSYNEQFF. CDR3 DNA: TGCAGTGCTAGCGATCCCTCCTACAATGAGCAGTTCTTC.